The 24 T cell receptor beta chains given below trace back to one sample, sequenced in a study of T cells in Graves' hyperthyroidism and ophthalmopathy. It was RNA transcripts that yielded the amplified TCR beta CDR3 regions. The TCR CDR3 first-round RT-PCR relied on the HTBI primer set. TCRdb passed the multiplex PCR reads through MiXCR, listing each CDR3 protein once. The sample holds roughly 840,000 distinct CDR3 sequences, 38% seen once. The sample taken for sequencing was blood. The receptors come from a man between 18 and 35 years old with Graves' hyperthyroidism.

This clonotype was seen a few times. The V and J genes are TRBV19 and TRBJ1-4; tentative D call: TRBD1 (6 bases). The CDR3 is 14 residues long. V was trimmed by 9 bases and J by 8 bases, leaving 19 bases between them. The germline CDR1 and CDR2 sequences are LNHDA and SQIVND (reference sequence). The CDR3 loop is CASQPGTYREKLFF. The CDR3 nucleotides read TGTGCCAGCCAACCCGGGACATACAGGGAAAAACTGTTTTTT.

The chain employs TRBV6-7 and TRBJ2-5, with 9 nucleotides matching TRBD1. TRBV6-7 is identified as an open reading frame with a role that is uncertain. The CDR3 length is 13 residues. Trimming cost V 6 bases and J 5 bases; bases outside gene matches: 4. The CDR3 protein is CASRPGTGETQYF. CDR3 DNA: TGTGCCAGCAGACCCGGGACAGGGGAGACCCAGTACTTC.

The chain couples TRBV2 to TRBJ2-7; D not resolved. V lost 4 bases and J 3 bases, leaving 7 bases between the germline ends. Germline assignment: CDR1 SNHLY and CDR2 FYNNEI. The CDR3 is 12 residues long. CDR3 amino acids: CASSVTLYEQYF. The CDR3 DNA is TGTGCCAGCAGTGTAACCCTCTACGAGCAGTACTTC.

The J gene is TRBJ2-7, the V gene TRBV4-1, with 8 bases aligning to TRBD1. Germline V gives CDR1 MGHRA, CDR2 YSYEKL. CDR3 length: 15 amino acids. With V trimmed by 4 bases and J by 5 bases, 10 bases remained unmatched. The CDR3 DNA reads TGCGCCAGCAGCCTCATGTCAGGGGGCTTGGACGAGCAGTACTTC. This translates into CASSLMSGGLDEQYF.

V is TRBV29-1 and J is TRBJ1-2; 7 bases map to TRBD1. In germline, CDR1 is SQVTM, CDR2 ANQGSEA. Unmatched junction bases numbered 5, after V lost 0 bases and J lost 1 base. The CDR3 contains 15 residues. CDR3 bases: TGCAGCGTTGAAGATCAGGGGGACCTTAACTATGGCTACACCTTC. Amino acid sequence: CSVEDQGDLNYGYTF.

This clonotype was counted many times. The CDR3 sequence is CASSSGLAGPYEQYF. Written as DNA, the CDR3 is TGTGCCAGCAGCTCCGGACTAGCGGGGCCGTACGAGCAGTACTTC. This chain uses TRBV7-9 with TRBJ2-7; 12 bases fit TRBD2. The CDR3 runs to 15 residues. Germline-derived CDR1 and CDR2 are SEHNR and FQNEAQ (reference sequence). Unmatched junction bases numbered 5, after V lost 4 bases and J lost 4 bases.

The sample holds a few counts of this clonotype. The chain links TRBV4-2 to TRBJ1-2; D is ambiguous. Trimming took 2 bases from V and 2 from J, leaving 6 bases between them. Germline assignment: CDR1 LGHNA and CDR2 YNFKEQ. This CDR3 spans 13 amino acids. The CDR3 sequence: CASSQTENYGYTF. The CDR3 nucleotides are TGTGCCAGCAGCCAAACTGAGAACTATGGCTACACCTTC.

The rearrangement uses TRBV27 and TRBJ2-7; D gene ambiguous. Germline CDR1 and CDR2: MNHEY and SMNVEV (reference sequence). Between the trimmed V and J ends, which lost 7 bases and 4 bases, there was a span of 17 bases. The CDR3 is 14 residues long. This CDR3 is CASTEDPTEYEQYF. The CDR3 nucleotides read TGTGCCAGCACTGAGGACCCTACAGAGTACGAGCAGTACTTC.

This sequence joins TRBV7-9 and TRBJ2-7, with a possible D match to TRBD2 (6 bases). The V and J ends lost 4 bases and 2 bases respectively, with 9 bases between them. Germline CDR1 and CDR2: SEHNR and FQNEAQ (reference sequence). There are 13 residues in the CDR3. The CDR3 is CASSSGVTYEQYF. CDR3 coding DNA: TGTGCCAGCAGCTCGGGAGTTACCTACGAGCAGTACTTC.

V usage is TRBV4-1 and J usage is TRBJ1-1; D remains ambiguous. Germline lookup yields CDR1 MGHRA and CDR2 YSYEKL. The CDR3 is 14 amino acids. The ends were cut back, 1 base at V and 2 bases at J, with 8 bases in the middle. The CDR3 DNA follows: TGCGCCAGCAGCCAAGGAATCGCCAACACTGAAGCTTTCTTT. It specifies CASSQGIANTEAFF.

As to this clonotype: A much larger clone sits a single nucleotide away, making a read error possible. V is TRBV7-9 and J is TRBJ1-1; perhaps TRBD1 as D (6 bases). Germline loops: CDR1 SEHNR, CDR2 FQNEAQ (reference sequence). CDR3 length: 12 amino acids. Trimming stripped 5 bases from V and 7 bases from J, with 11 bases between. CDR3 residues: CASSTGQFEAFF. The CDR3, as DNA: TGTGCCAGCAGCACAGGGCAGTTTGAAGCTTTCTTT. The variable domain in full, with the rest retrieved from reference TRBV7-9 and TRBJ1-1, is DTGVSQNPRHKITKRGQNVTFRCDPISEHNRLYWYRQTLGQGPEFLTYFQNEAQLEKSRLLSDRFSAERPKGSFSTLEIQRTEQGDSAMYLCASSTGQFEAFFGQGTRLTVV.

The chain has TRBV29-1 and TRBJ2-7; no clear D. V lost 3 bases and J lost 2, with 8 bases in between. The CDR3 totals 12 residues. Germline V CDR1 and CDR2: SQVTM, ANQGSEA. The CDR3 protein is CSVDPHTYEQYF. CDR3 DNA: TGCAGCGTTGACCCCCACACCTACGAGCAGTACTTC.

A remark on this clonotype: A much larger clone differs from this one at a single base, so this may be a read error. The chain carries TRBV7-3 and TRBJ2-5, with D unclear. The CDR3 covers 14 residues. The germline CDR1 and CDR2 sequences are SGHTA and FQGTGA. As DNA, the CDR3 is TGTGCCAGCAGGTTAAAGGGTTCTCAAGAGACCCAGTACTTC. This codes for CASRLKGSQETQYF.

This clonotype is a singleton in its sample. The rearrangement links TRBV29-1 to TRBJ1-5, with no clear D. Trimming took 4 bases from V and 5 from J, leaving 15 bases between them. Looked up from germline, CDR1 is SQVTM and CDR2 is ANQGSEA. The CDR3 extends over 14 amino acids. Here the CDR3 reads CSVGGYALDQPQHF. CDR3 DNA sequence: TGCAGCGTTGGTGGTTATGCGTTAGATCAGCCCCAGCATTTT.

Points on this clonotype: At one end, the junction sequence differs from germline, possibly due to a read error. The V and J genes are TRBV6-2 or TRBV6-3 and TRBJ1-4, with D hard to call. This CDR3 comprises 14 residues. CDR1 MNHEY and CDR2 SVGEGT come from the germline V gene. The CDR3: CASSYVPGDEKLLF. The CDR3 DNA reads TGTGCCAGCAGTTACGTCCCGGGAGACGAAAAACTGCTTTTT.

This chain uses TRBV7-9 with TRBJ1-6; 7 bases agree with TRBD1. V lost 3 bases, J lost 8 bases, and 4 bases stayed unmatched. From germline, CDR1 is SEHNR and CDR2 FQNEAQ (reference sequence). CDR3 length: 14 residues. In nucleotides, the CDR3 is TGTGCCAGCAGCTTGGCCGACAGGGATTCACCCCTCCACTTT. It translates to CASSLADRDSPLHF.

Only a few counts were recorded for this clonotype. CDR3 nucleotide sequence: TGTGCCAGCAGCTGGCCGGGGACTACCAACACCGGGGAGCTGTTTTTT. This sequence encodes CASSWPGTTNTGELFF. The chain recombines TRBV7-2 with TRBJ2-2; 7 nucleotides agree with TRBD2. J lost 2 bases, V lost 4 bases, and 7 bases had no gene match. Germline CDR1 reads SGHTA; CDR2 reads FQGNSA. The CDR3 is 16 residues long.

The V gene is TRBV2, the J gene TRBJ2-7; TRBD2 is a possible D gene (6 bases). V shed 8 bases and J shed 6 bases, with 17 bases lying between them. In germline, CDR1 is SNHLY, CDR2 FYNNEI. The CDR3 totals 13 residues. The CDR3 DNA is TGTGCCAGCGCCGCGGGACTCCCGACCGAGCAGTACTTC. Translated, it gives CASAAGLPTEQYF.

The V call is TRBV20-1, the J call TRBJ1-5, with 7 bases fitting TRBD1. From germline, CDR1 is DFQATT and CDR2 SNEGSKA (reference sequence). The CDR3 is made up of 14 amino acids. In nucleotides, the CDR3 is TGCAGCTTAGTGGGACAGCCTAGCAATCAGCCCCAGCATTTT. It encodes CSLVGQPSNQPQHF.

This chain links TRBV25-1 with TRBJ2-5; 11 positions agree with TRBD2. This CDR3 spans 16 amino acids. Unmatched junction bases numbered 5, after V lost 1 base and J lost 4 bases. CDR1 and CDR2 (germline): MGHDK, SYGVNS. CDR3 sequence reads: CASSELRGLAGETQYF. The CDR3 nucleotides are TGTGCCAGCAGTGAATTAAGAGGACTAGCGGGAGAGACCCAGTACTTC.

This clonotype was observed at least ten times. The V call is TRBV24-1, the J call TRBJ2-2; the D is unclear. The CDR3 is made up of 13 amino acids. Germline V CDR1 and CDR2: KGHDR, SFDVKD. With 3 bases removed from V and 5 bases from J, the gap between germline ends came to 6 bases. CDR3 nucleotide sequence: TGTGCCACCAGTGATGACGCTACCGGGGAGCTGTTTTTT. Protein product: CATSDDATGELFF.

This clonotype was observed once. The CDR3 reads CAGGSTGGGQPQHF. The CDR3 DNA reads as TGTGCCGGCGGTTCGACAGGGGGTGGTCAGCCCCAGCATTTT. V is TRBV12-3 or TRBV12-4 and J is TRBJ1-5, with 9 bases fitting TRBD1. V lost 11 bases and J lost 6; bases outside the gene matches: 11. The CDR3 length is 14 residues.

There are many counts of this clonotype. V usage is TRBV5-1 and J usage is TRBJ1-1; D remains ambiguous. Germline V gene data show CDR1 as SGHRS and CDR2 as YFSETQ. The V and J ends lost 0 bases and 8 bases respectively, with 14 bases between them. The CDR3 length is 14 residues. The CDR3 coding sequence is TGCGCCAGCAGCTTGGTCGGTGGAGAAGGGGAAGCTTTCTTT. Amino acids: CASSLVGGEGEAFF. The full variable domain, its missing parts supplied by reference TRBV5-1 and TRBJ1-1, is KAGVTQTPRYLIKTRGQQVTLSCSPISGHRSVSWYQQTPGQGLQFLFEYFSETQRNKGNFPGRFSGRQFSNSRSEMNVSTLELGDSALYLCASSLVGGEGEAFFGQGTRLTVV.

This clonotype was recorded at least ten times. CDR3 coding DNA: TGTGCCAGCAGCTTAGTCTTCGCTTTCTTT. The encoded protein is CASSLVFAFF. The V and J genes are TRBV7-9 and TRBJ1-1; no definite D call. This CDR3 is built from 10 residues. Trimming left V 1 base short and J 11 bases short, with 5 bases between. CDR1 and CDR2 (germline): SEHNR, FQNEAQ (reference sequence). The variable domain in full, with the rest retrieved from reference TRBV7-9 and TRBJ1-1, is DTGVSQNPRHKITKRGQNVTFRCDPISEHNRLYWYRQTLGQGPEFLTYFQNEAQLEKSRLLSDRFSAERPKGSFSTLEIQRTEQGDSAMYLCASSLVFAFFGQGTRLTVV.